The next 31 T cell receptor beta chains were all read from a single sample in a study of cytomegalovirus exposure and HLA in healthy donors. PCR involved 60 Vbeta and 13 Jbeta primers. The protocol was immunoSEQ multiplex PCR, while the TCRdb copy is restricted to in-frame clones and leaves out a portion. The table shows 100,000 to 150,000 clones, with roughly 74% occurring only once. The sequencing input was PBMCs. Receptors were obtained from a woman between 50 and 59 years old in good health and CMV-seropositive.

The chain recombines TRBV13 with TRBJ2-5; 9 nucleotides align to TRBD1. V lost 4 bases to trimming and J lost 4 bases; unmatched junction nucleotides: 4. Germline V gene sequence: CDR1 PRHDT, CDR2 FYEKMQ (reference sequence). CDR3 length: 14 amino acids. The CDR3: CASSYRQGGETQYF. The CDR3 DNA sequence: TGTGCCAGCAGCTATAGACAGGGGGGAGAGACCCAGTACTTC.

The chain recombines TRBV6-5 with TRBJ1-1; TRBD1 aligns across 9 bases. The germline V gene has CDR1 MNHEY and CDR2 SVGAGI. V gave up 6 bases and J gave up 2 bases; unmatched junction bases: 4. The CDR3 has 14 residues. The CDR3 bases are TGTGCCAGCAGGCCGGGACAGGGAAACACTGAAGCTTTCTTT. Protein product: CASRPGQGNTEAFF.

This rearrangement joins TRBV29-1 to TRBJ1-6; D unclear. Trimming stripped 0 bases from V and 14 bases from J, with 11 bases between. The CDR3 has 12 amino acids. Germline V gene sequence: CDR1 SQVTM, CDR2 ANQGSEA. CDR3 amino acids: CSVEDLGRALHF. The CDR3 DNA reads TGCAGCGTTGAAGATTTAGGGAGAGCCCTCCACTTT.

The chain links TRBV9 to TRBJ1-6; maybe TRBD1 (5 bases). The CDR3 extends over 16 amino acids. Trimming left V 2 bases short and J 8 bases short, with 17 bases between. The germline CDR1 and CDR2 sequences are SGDLS and YYNGEE. The CDR3 protein is CASSVDNRHRDSPLHF. CDR3 coding DNA: TGTGCCAGCAGCGTTGACAACAGGCACCGGGATTCACCCCTCCACTTT.

The V call is TRBV5-6, the J call TRBJ2-1, with TRBD1 identical over 10 bases. V lost 4 bases, J lost 5 bases, and 6 bases stayed unmatched. CDR1 is SGHDT and CDR2 is YYEEEE in the germline V gene. CDR3 size: 15 residues. The CDR3 DNA reads as TGTGCCAGCAGCGATTCCGGGACAGGGGACAATGAGCAGTTCTTC. Its protein product is CASSDSGTGDNEQFF. Using reference TRBV5-6 and TRBJ2-1 for the parts outside the CDR3, the full variable domain is DAGVTQSPTHLIKTRGQQVTLRCSPKSGHDTVSWYQQALGQGPQFIFQYYEEEERQRGNFPDRFSGHQFPNYSSELNVNALLLGDSALYLCASSDSGTGDNEQFFGPGTRLTVL.

V is TRBV18 and J is TRBJ1-6, with D perhaps TRBD1 (5 bases). The CDR3 sequence is 15 residues long. The ends were cut back, 6 bases at V and 6 bases at J, with 15 bases in the middle. Germline V gene lookup returns CDR1 KGHSH and CDR2 LQKENI. The DNA for the CDR3 is TGTGCCAGCTCTGAAGGGGCGATGGGTAATTCACCCCTCCACTTT. Translation: CASSEGAMGNSPLHF.

This clone was seen only a few times. The chain joins TRBV6-1 to TRBJ1-2; D is ambiguous. Trimming stripped 4 bases from V and 4 bases from J, with 10 bases between. The germline CDR1 and CDR2 sequences are MNHNS and SASEGT. This CDR3 region has 13 residues. The CDR3 DNA follows: TGTGCCAGCAGTGGTCAGGTGATCTATGGCTACACCTTC. As protein: CASSGQVIYGYTF.

The chain couples TRBV6-1 to TRBJ1-2; 9 nucleotides line up with TRBD1. The CDR3 loop spans 15 amino acids. The junction had 9 bases not matched to a gene; V was cut back by 6 bases and J by 4 bases. Germline V gene lookup returns CDR1 MNHNS and CDR2 SASEGT. CDR3 sequence reads: CASRLQGASIYGYTF. The CDR3 coding sequence is TGTGCCAGCAGGTTACAGGGGGCGAGTATCTATGGCTACACCTTC.

The genes are TRBV5-1 and TRBJ2-2, with D possibly matching TRBD2 (5 bases). CDR1 and CDR2 from the germline V gene are SGHRS and YFSETQ. This CDR3 is built from 14 residues. Trimming removed 3 bases from V and 6 bases from J, with 12 bases in between. The chain's CDR3 is CASSSAASPGELFF. Here the CDR3 DNA reads TGCGCCAGCAGCTCAGCAGCTAGCCCCGGGGAGCTGTTTTTT.

This chain uses TRBV9 with TRBJ1-6; 7 bases fit TRBD1. The V gene end was trimmed by 7 bases and the J gene end by 7 bases; junction bases not matched to a gene: 8. Germline V CDR1 and CDR2: SGDLS, YYNGEE. The CDR3 contains 14 residues. The CDR3 sequence: CASRPTGENSPLHF. CDR3 coding DNA: TGTGCCAGCCGCCCTACAGGGGAGAATTCACCCCTCCACTTT. The full variable domain, rest sourced from reference TRBV9 and TRBJ1-6, is DSGVTQTPKHLITATGQRVTLRCSPRSGDLSVYWYQQSLDQGLQFLIQYYNGEERAKGNILERFSAQQFPDLHSELNLSSLELGDSALYFCASRPTGENSPLHFGNGTRLTVT.

The chain links TRBV2 to TRBJ1-6, with D perhaps TRBD1 (6 bases). Looked up from germline, CDR1 is SNHLY and CDR2 is FYNNEI. The CDR3 covers 15 residues. Trimming cost V 4 bases and J 9 bases, with 16 bases left between them. The CDR3 region is CASSARQGKSSPLHF. In DNA form, the CDR3 reads TGTGCCAGCAGTGCCCGGCAGGGGAAAAGTTCACCCCTCCACTTT.

The chain couples TRBV6-1 to TRBJ1-5; 8 nucleotides agree with TRBD1. The junction had 8 bases not matched to a gene; V was cut back by 4 bases and J by 0 bases. The CDR3 sequence is 17 residues long. CDR1 and CDR2 (germline): MNHNS, SASEGT. The CDR3 region has the DNA TGTGCCAGCAGTGCTCTTCCAGGGGGCTTTAGCAATCAGCCCCAGCATTTT. It specifies CASSALPGGFSNQPQHF.

The chain couples TRBV7-8 to TRBJ1-4; no clear D gene. Trimming took 5 bases from V and 8 from J, leaving 12 bases between them. Germline V CDR1 and CDR2: SGHVS, FQNEAQ. The CDR3 is 13 amino acids. DNA of the CDR3: TGTGCCAGCAGCCCATCAGGAAGGGAAAAACTGTTTTTT. This gives the protein CASSPSGREKLFF.

This chain uses TRBV19 with TRBJ1-6; D not certain. The CDR3 extends over 17 amino acids. Trimming cost V 0 bases and J 6 bases, with 15 bases left between them. Germline-derived CDR1 and CDR2 are LNHDA and SQIVND (reference sequence). CDR3 in amino acids: CASSIDYSRSINSPLHF. DNA for the CDR3: TGTGCCAGTAGTATAGATTACTCTCGGAGCATTAATTCACCCCTCCACTTT. Full variable domain (outside the CDR3, taken from reference TRBV19 and TRBJ1-6): DGGITQSPKYLFRKEGQNVTLSCEQNLNHDAMYWYRQDPGQGLRLIYYSQIVNDFQKGDIAEGYSVSREKKESFPLTVTSAQKNPTAFYLCASSIDYSRSINSPLHFGNGTRLTVT.

This rearrangement joins TRBV7-2 to TRBJ1-3; 7 bases line up with TRBD1. The CDR3 covers 16 residues. V shed 1 base and J 4 bases; nucleotides not matched to a gene: 7. The germline V gene encodes CDR1 SGHTA and CDR2 FQGNSA. The CDR3 DNA reads TGTGCCAGCAGCTTAGTGGTCAGGGGGTCCGGAAACACCATATATTTT. Translated: CASSLVVRGSGNTIYF.

This clone was recorded only once. The gene calls are TRBV7-2 and TRBJ2-2; no clear D. This CDR3 has 13 amino acids. The ends were cut back, 1 base at V and 7 bases at J, with 7 bases in the middle. The germline V gene encodes CDR1 SGHTA and CDR2 FQGNSA. The CDR3 DNA is TGTGCCAGCAGCTTAGGATTGAGCGGGGAGCTGTTTTTT. It translates to CASSLGLSGELFF.

This chain links TRBV2 with TRBJ2-2, with D maybe TRBD2 (6 bases). The V end lost 3 bases, the J end lost 3 bases, and 11 bases lay between the germline ends. CDR3 length equals 15 residues. The V gene's germline CDR1 is SNHLY and CDR2 FYNNEI. The CDR3 DNA follows: TGTGCCAGCAGTGAGACTAGGTCGGACACCGGGGAGCTGTTTTTT. Its protein is CASSETRSDTGELFF.

The J gene is TRBJ2-5, the V gene TRBV10-3, with a tentative D call TRBD2 (7 bases). V lost 0 bases to trimming and J lost 1 base, with 15 bases between them. CDR3 size: 17 residues. Germline CDR1 ENHRY, CDR2 SYGVKD. The CDR3 sequence is CAISESRGGATQETQYF. The DNA of the CDR3 is TGTGCCATCAGTGAGTCGAGAGGGGGGGCCACCCAAGAGACCCAGTACTTC.

The chain joins TRBV6-5 to TRBJ2-7; maybe TRBD1 (6 bases). The germline CDR1 and CDR2 sequences are MNHEY and SVGAGI. V lost 4 bases and J 7 bases, leaving 14 bases between the germline ends. The CDR3 is 13 amino acids. The DNA of the CDR3 is TGTGCCAGCAGTTCCGTAGGACAGCGAGAGCAGTACTTC. Amino acids: CASSSVGQREQYF.

This chain links TRBV30 with TRBJ1-4, with 7 nucleotides matching TRBD1. CDR3 length: 16 residues. Germline V CDR1 and CDR2: GTSNPN, SVGIG (reference sequence). Unmatched junction bases numbered 6, after V lost 0 bases and J lost 2 bases. The CDR3 loop is CAWSVEGAMTNEKLFF. DNA of the CDR3: TGTGCCTGGAGTGTAGAGGGGGCGATGACTAATGAAAAACTGTTTTTT.

The chain is built from TRBV5-1 and TRBJ2-2; D ambiguous. Trimming cost V 1 base and J 4 bases, with 8 bases left between them. CDR3 size: 14 residues. CDR1 and CDR2 (germline): SGHRS, YFSETQ. The CDR3 nucleotides are TGCGCCAGCAGCTTGCCCCAAATCACCGGGGAGCTGTTTTTT. It yields the protein CASSLPQITGELFF.

The chain uses TRBV19 and TRBJ1-5; maybe TRBD1 (5 bases). Per the germline V gene, CDR1 is LNHDA and CDR2 is SQIVND (reference sequence). V was cut by 6 bases and J by 0 bases, with 12 bases left in between. CDR3 length: 15 amino acids. The CDR3, as DNA: TGTGCCAGTAGCCAGGGATCCGGTAGCAATCAGCCCCAGCATTTT. It specifies CASSQGSGSNQPQHF.

V and J are TRBV7-9 and TRBJ1-1, with D perhaps TRBD1 (6 bases). The ends were cut back, 5 bases at V and 1 base at J, with 8 bases in the middle. Germline V lookup: CDR1 SEHNR, CDR2 FQNEAQ (reference sequence). The CDR3 runs to 13 residues. For the CDR3, the DNA is TGTGCCAGCAGCCAAGGGGGGAACACTGAAGCTTTCTTT. It translates to CASSQGGNTEAFF.

The V gene is TRBV2, the J gene TRBJ2-2, with 14 bases lining up with TRBD2. With V trimmed by 8 bases and J by 0 bases, 8 bases remained unmatched. This CDR3 comprises 18 residues. The germline gives CDR1 SNHLY, CDR2 FYNNEI. As DNA, the CDR3 is TGTGCCAGCGTCAATCCGGGACTAGCGGGGGCGAACACCGGGGAGCTGTTTTTT. Encoded protein: CASVNPGLAGANTGELFF.

This clone showed up just a few times. Relative to the germline gene, one junction end is altered; a read error may explain this. The DNA for the CDR3 is TGTTCCAGCTCTCAGGTCTTGGAGACCCAGTACTTC. It specifies CSSSQVLETQYF. The gene calls are TRBV7-9 and TRBJ2-5; D uncertain. The CDR3 sequence is 12 residues long. Germline V gene data show CDR1 as SEHNR and CDR2 as FQNEAQ (reference sequence).

In its sample, this clone was seen once. The V gene is TRBV9, the J gene TRBJ1-6; a possible D gene is TRBD1 (5 bases). This CDR3 region has 15 residues. With 5 bases removed from V and 1 base from J, the gap between germline ends came to 10 bases. CDR1 is SGDLS, CDR2 YYNGEE, per germline. DNA for the CDR3: TGTGCCAGCAGTCCAGGGTTATCCTATAATTCACCCCTCCACTTT. Translated, it gives CASSPGLSYNSPLHF.

Remarks on this clone: The junction and the germline gene differ at one end; a read error may be behind it. The rearrangement uses TRBV5-8 and TRBJ1-1; no definite D call. In germline, CDR1 is SGHTS, CDR2 YDEGEE. There are 12 residues in the CDR3. CDR3 sequence (DNA): TGTGCCAGCAGCTTGGTCCCGCCAGGCCCTCTCTTT. This sequence encodes CASSLVPPGPLF.

This chain uses TRBV19 with TRBJ2-3; D is undetermined. The germline V and J ends were trimmed by 3 bases and 2 bases, with 9 bases remaining between them. The CDR3 contains 14 residues. Germline CDR1 LNHDA, CDR2 SQIVND (reference sequence). CDR3 sequence: CASSMGRNTDTQYF. In DNA, the CDR3 is TGTGCCAGTAGTATGGGCAGAAACACAGATACGCAGTATTTT.

This clone was observed a few times. This rearrangement joins TRBV6-5 to TRBJ1-2; 8 bases map to TRBD1. The J segment lost 2 bases and the V segment lost 10 bases, leaving 3 bases of the junction unmatched. The CDR3 sequence is 12 residues long. CDR1 is MNHEY and CDR2 is SVGAGI in the germline V gene. This CDR3 is CATRTGNYGYTF. CDR3 in DNA: TGTGCCACCCGGACAGGGAACTATGGCTACACCTTC.

This chain connects TRBV11-3 to TRBJ2-1, with TRBD1 matching over 10 bases. The CDR3 covers 17 residues. V lost 4 bases and J lost 7; bases outside the gene matches: 13. Per the germline V gene, CDR1 is SGHNT and CDR2 is YENEEA. CDR3 DNA sequence: TGTGCCAGCAGCTATATTCCCGGACAGGGGGTACCTAATGAGCAGTTCTTC. Its translation is CASSYIPGQGVPNEQFF. The full variable domain, with the rest looked up from reference TRBV11-3 and TRBJ2-1, is EAGVVQSPRYKIIEKKQPVAFWCNPISGHNTLYWYLQNLGQGPELLIRYENEEAVDDSQLPKDRFSAERLKGVDSTLKIQPAELGDSAVYLCASSYIPGQGVPNEQFFGPGTRLTVL.

The chain employs TRBV7-2 and TRBJ2-3; 12 bases match TRBD2. V lost 5 bases and J lost 7; bases outside the gene matches: 13. This CDR3 is built from 17 residues. The germline gives CDR1 SGHTA, CDR2 FQGNSA. As DNA, the CDR3 is TGTGCCAGCAGCCCGAGGACTAGCGGGGTCTTCCTTTATACGCAGTATTTT. It is translated as CASSPRTSGVFLYTQYF.